The 28 T cell receptor beta chains given below trace back to one sample, sequenced in a study of blood T cell repertoires in COVID-19. Sequenced by immunoSEQ multiplex PCR; TCRdb stores in-frame clones only, minus some. The sample has roughly 100,000 clones; about four fifths are singletons. The specimen sequenced was peripheral blood. The receptors come from a man aged 40-50 years with active or convalescent COVID-19.

The V call is TRBV4-1, the J call TRBJ2-7; D unresolved. The germline V gene has CDR1 MGHRA and CDR2 YSYEKL. There are 14 residues in the CDR3. Trimming stripped 0 bases from V and 4 bases from J, with 10 bases between. As DNA, the CDR3 is TGCGCCAGCAGCCAAGAGTTCGGCAGGTACGAGCAGTACTTC. Translating gives CASSQEFGRYEQYF.

The V gene is TRBV15, the J gene TRBJ1-3; 8 bases fit TRBD1. Trimming cost V 4 bases and J 4 bases; bases outside gene matches: 6. The germline V gene encodes CDR1 LNHNV and CDR2 YYDKDF (reference sequence). This CDR3 is built from 15 residues. CDR3 loop: CATSNDRGSGNTIYF. DNA of the CDR3: TGTGCCACCAGCAACGACAGGGGTTCCGGAAACACCATATATTTT.

This chain links TRBV7-9 with TRBJ1-4; D may be TRBD1 (6 bases). This CDR3 region has 17 residues. CDR1 is SEHNR and CDR2 is FQNEAQ in the germline V gene (reference sequence). Trimming took off 0 bases at V and 8 bases at J, with 19 bases between the two ends. The CDR3 bases are TGTGCCAGCAGCTTAGCGGGTCAGGCCTTAACAGGGGAAAAACTGTTTTTT. Its protein is CASSLAGQALTGEKLFF.

The chain has TRBV19 and TRBJ1-2, with TRBD1 matching 9 bases. Germline V gene data show CDR1 as LNHDA and CDR2 as SQIVND (reference sequence). The CDR3 has 15 amino acids. J lost 2 bases, V lost 3 bases, and 4 bases had no gene match. The CDR3 is CASSMGQGKNYGYTF. The CDR3 DNA is TGTGCCAGTAGTATGGGACAGGGCAAAAACTATGGCTACACCTTC.

This clone has only one observation. The genes are TRBV11-3 and TRBJ2-7, with D perhaps TRBD1 (6 bases). Germline CDR1 reads SGHNT; CDR2 reads YENEEA. Trimming removed 1 base at V and 3 bases at J, with 13 bases between. This CDR3 is 15 amino acids long. The CDR3 spells CASSLATGNVYEQYF. The CDR3 bases are TGTGCCAGCAGCTTAGCTACAGGGAACGTCTACGAGCAGTACTTC.

The chain links TRBV10-3 to TRBJ1-2; TRBD1 is a possible D gene (5 bases). The germline V and J ends were trimmed by 2 bases and 4 bases, with 8 bases remaining between them. Germline-derived CDR1 and CDR2 are ENHRY and SYGVKD. This CDR3 has 13 amino acids. CDR3 in DNA: TGTGCCATCAGTGAGAGGGGCCCCTATGGCTACACCTTC. This gives the protein CAISERGPYGYTF.

The V call is TRBV7-9, the J call TRBJ1-4, with unresolved D. CDR1 is SEHNR, CDR2 FQNEAQ, per germline (reference sequence). The ends were cut back, 8 bases at V and 8 bases at J, with 9 bases in the middle. The CDR3 runs 11 residues. CDR3 in DNA: TGTGCCAGCGGGGAGGGAGAAAAACTGTTTTTT. Its protein product is CASGEGEKLFF.

V is TRBV6-5 and J is TRBJ2-7; the D gene is possibly TRBD1 (5 bases). V shed 7 bases and J shed 0 bases, with 13 bases lying between them. The V gene's germline CDR1 is MNHEY and CDR2 SVGAGI. The CDR3 extends over 14 amino acids. The CDR3 coding sequence is TGTGCCAGCAATACTCCAGGGCGCTCCTACGAGCAGTACTTC. This gives the protein CASNTPGRSYEQYF.

This chain joins TRBV6-2 or TRBV6-3 and TRBJ1-5, with 9 nucleotides matching TRBD1. This CDR3 has 17 amino acids. The J segment lost 7 bases and the V segment lost 1 base, leaving 11 bases of the junction unmatched. Per the germline V gene, CDR1 is MNHEY and CDR2 is SVGEGT. This CDR3 reads CASSYFTPGQGGQPQHF. As DNA, the CDR3 is TGTGCCAGCAGTTACTTCACACCGGGACAGGGAGGACAGCCCCAGCATTTT.

The chain has TRBV10-3 and TRBJ2-3; weak D call: TRBD1 (6 bases). The CDR3 is 13 residues long. The V gene lost 7 bases and the J gene lost 2 bases, with 10 bases spanning the gap. Germline-derived CDR1 and CDR2 are ENHRY and SYGVKD. CDR3 protein: CAIKDSPTDTQYF. The CDR3 nucleotides are TGTGCCATCAAGGACAGCCCCACAGATACGCAGTATTTT.

The rearrangement uses TRBV12-3 or TRBV12-4 and TRBJ2-7; no clear D. V shed 5 bases and J shed 5 bases, with 10 bases lying between them. This CDR3 has 12 residues. The CDR3, as DNA: TGTGCCAGCAGTGGGCTGTTCCACGAGCAGTACTTC. Its protein product is CASSGLFHEQYF.

The chain combines TRBV6-1 with TRBJ2-3, with D perhaps matching TRBD2 (6 bases). CDR3 size: 15 residues. Trimming left V 3 bases short and J 2 bases short, with 12 bases between. The germline gives CDR1 MNHNS, CDR2 SASEGT. This CDR3 reads CASSDDAGTTDTQYF. Here the CDR3 DNA reads TGTGCCAGCAGTGATGATGCGGGGACCACAGATACGCAGTATTTT.

The rearrangement links TRBV27 to TRBJ1-2; possibly TRBD1 for D (5 bases). The length of the CDR3 is 13 residues. Germline V CDR1 and CDR2: MNHEY, SMNVEV (reference sequence). V was pared by 7 bases and J by 5 bases, with 14 bases between. The CDR3 sequence: CASKIGQGYGYTF. CDR3 DNA: TGTGCCAGCAAAATTGGGCAGGGTTATGGCTACACCTTC.

The chain is built from TRBV24-1 and TRBJ1-3; D is undetermined. CDR3 length: 14 residues. Trimming took off 8 bases at V and 6 bases at J, with 16 bases between the two ends. Germline CDR1 reads KGHDR; CDR2 reads SFDVKD. CDR3 region: CATKFSGEENTIYF. As DNA, the CDR3 is TGTGCCACCAAATTCTCAGGCGAAGAAAACACCATATATTTT.

V is TRBV6-5 and J is TRBJ1-2; D is unresolved. The V and J ends lost 5 bases and 8 bases respectively, with 18 bases between them. From germline, CDR1 is MNHEY and CDR2 SVGAGI. The CDR3 spans 14 residues. CDR3 residues: CASSLLGEQRGYTF. The DNA of the CDR3 is TGTGCCAGCAGTCTCCTCGGGGAACAACGCGGCTACACCTTC.

The chain recombines TRBV4-3 with TRBJ2-3, with TRBD2 identical over 11 bases. This CDR3 region has 17 residues. Germline V gene data show CDR1 as LGHNA and CDR2 as YSLEER. V shed 3 bases and J 4 bases; nucleotides not matched to a gene: 9. The CDR3 DNA reads as TGCGCCAGCAGCCACGAACTAGCGGGGGTAGTCCCAGATACGCAGTATTTT. It codes for CASSHELAGVVPDTQYF.

This clone was detected only once. The rearrangement links TRBV7-3 to TRBJ2-2; TRBD2 matches at 10 bases. V lost 5 bases and J lost 6; bases outside the gene matches: 9. Germline CDR1 SGHTA, CDR2 FQGTGA. The CDR3 runs 16 residues. CDR3 region: CASSNPTSGGAGELFF. Here the CDR3 DNA reads TGTGCCAGCAGCAACCCGACCAGCGGGGGGGCCGGGGAGCTGTTTTTT. The full variable domain, rest sourced from reference TRBV7-3 and TRBJ2-2, is GAGVSQTPSNKVTEKGKYVELRCDPISGHTALYWYRQSLGQGPEFLIYFQGTGAADDSGLPNDRFFAVRPEGSVSTLKIQRTERGDSAVYLCASSNPTSGGAGELFFGEGSRLTVL.

The chain has TRBV28 and TRBJ1-3; D may be TRBD1 (6 bases). Germline assignment: CDR1 MDHEN and CDR2 SYDVKM. The CDR3 has 12 amino acids. The V gene lost 7 bases and the J gene lost 7 bases, with 11 bases spanning the gap. CDR3 DNA sequence: TGTGCCAGCAATCGAAGGGGGAACACCATATATTTT. It encodes CASNRRGNTIYF. The variable domain in full, with the rest retrieved from reference TRBV28 and TRBJ1-3, is DVKVTQSSRYLVKRTGEKVFLECVQDMDHENMFWYRQDPGLGLRLIYFSYDVKMKEKGDIPEGYSVSREKKERFSLILESASTNQTSMYLCASNRRGNTIYFGEGSWLTVV.

V and J are TRBV10-3 and TRBJ1-1; possible D gene TRBD1, 5 bases. The ends were cut back, 5 bases at V and 1 base at J, with 11 bases in the middle. The CDR3 has 14 amino acids. From germline, CDR1 is ENHRY and CDR2 SYGVKD. CDR3 coding DNA: TGTGCCATCAGTCGGACGACAGAGAACACTGAAGCTTTCTTT. This translates into CAISRTTENTEAFF.

The chain carries TRBV6-4 and TRBJ2-4; possibly TRBD2 for D (5 bases). The CDR3 totals 14 residues. V was clipped by 9 bases and J by 0 bases, with 12 bases between them. Germline V gene sequence: CDR1 MRHNA, CDR2 SNTAGT. The CDR3 bases are TGTGCCAGTCCCGGACGGGGAGCCAAAAACATTCAGTACTTC. Amino acids: CASPGRGAKNIQYF.

The chain recombines TRBV18 with TRBJ2-1; D possibly corresponds to TRBD2 (6 bases). This CDR3 is built from 14 residues. The germline gives CDR1 KGHSH, CDR2 LQKENI. Trimming removed 3 bases at V and 8 bases at J, with 14 bases between. The CDR3 protein is CASSPGLGLDEQFF. Written as DNA, the CDR3 is TGTGCCAGCTCACCGGGACTGGGCCTGGATGAGCAGTTCTTC.

The chain has TRBV2 and TRBJ2-7; a weak D match, TRBD1 (6 bases). Germline lookup yields CDR1 SNHLY and CDR2 FYNNEI. The CDR3 contains 12 residues. Trimming shortened V by 8 bases and J by 4 bases, and 12 bases separated the two germline ends. The CDR3 here is CASLGRGYEQYF. CDR3 coding DNA: TGTGCCAGCTTGGGCAGGGGATACGAGCAGTACTTC.

The chain joins TRBV5-1 to TRBJ2-4; 10 nucleotides match TRBD1. Germline CDR1 and CDR2: SGHRS and YFSETQ. The V segment lost 4 bases and the J segment 9 bases; nucleotides outside the gene matches: 7. This CDR3 has 14 amino acids. The CDR3 sequence: CASSPGTGVVIQYF. Here the CDR3 DNA reads TGCGCCAGCAGCCCCGGGACAGGGGTAGTCATTCAGTACTTC. Looking up the rest from reference TRBV5-1 and TRBJ2-4 gives the full variable domain: KAGVTQTPRYLIKTRGQQVTLSCSPISGHRSVSWYQQTPGQGLQFLFEYFSETQRNKGNFPGRFSGRQFSNSRSEMNVSTLELGDSALYLCASSPGTGVVIQYFGAGTRLSVL.

The chain carries TRBV2 and TRBJ2-7; TRBD2 matches 7 bases. CDR3 size: 14 residues. V lost 11 bases, J lost 1 base, and 11 bases stayed unmatched. Germline V gives CDR1 SNHLY, CDR2 FYNNEI. The CDR3 nucleotides read TGTGCCTGTTTTTCGGGGGGTACGTCCTACGAGCAGTACTTC. It yields the protein CACFSGGTSYEQYF.

V and J are TRBV11-3 and TRBJ2-1; TRBD2 matches 8 bases. The V segment lost 1 base and the J segment 5 bases; nucleotides outside the gene matches: 4. Germline V gene data show CDR1 as SGHNT and CDR2 as YENEEA. This CDR3 is 15 amino acids long. In DNA, the CDR3 is TGTGCCAGCAGCTTAGTTGCGGGGGGCAACAATGAGCAGTTCTTC. This encodes CASSLVAGGNNEQFF.

This clone was seen only a few times. The chain links TRBV5-5 to TRBJ2-2; D possibly corresponds to TRBD1 (5 bases). The CDR3 consists of 15 residues. In germline, CDR1 is SGHKS, CDR2 YYEKEE (reference sequence). Between the trimmed V and J ends, which lost 3 bases and 1 base, there was a span of 10 bases. CDR3 amino acids: CASSSQGGNTGELFF. The DNA of the CDR3 is TGTGCCAGCAGCTCCCAGGGCGGGAACACCGGGGAGCTGTTTTTT.

This clone showed up just a few times. The chain is built from TRBV5-1 and TRBJ1-5; D may be TRBD1 (6 bases). Germline loops: CDR1 SGHRS, CDR2 YFSETQ. V lost 0 bases to trimming and J lost 1 base, with 8 bases between them. CDR3 length: 15 amino acids. The CDR3 loop reads CASSLGQASNQPQHF. The CDR3 DNA sequence: TGCGCCAGCAGCTTGGGACAGGCGAGCAATCAGCCCCAGCATTTT.

The V gene is TRBV11-2, the J gene TRBJ1-1, with 8 bases fitting TRBD1. V shed 1 base and J 5 bases; nucleotides not matched to a gene: 6. The CDR3 runs to 15 residues. The V gene's germline CDR1 is SGHAT and CDR2 FQNNGV. The DNA for the CDR3 is TGTGCCAGCAGCTTAGGAATTAGACAGGGGACTGAAGCTTTCTTT. It yields the protein CASSLGIRQGTEAFF.